The source of this T cell receptor (beta chain) is a study of naive and memory T cell subsets. Ligated cDNA underwent four rounds of PCR with nested alpha and beta constant region primers and SP2. For blood and skin samples, reverse transcription used TCR alpha and beta constant primers. Each CDR3 protein is one row after TCRdb ran MiXCR on the 5' RACE reads. Of 32,000 or so distinct CDR3 sequences in the sample, roughly a sixth are singletons; the top ten hold 2.6%. An oligonucleotide containing a UMI was ligated to the 3' end of TCR cDNA. RNA was extracted from under 3 ml of whole blood of healthy adults. Input was about 1 to 1,100 ng of DNase-treated total RNA without cell sorting. The V and J ends lost 1 base and 1 base respectively, with 10 bases between them. This CDR3 is 16 amino acids long. Germline V gives CDR1 KGHSH, CDR2 LQKENI. By sample fraction, this clonotype is medium-sized. Its antigen is undetermined.

Study results and limitations: This RNA-based method may be sensitive to activation-related transcript changes.

The V call is TRBV18, the J call TRBJ2-2, with TRBD2 as a possible D gene (6 bases). The clonotype comes from a female donor in good health. The DNA for the CDR3 is TGTGCCAGCTCACCACAGGGGAGGATGAACACCGGGGAGCTGTTTTTT. As protein: CASSPQGRMNTGELFF.